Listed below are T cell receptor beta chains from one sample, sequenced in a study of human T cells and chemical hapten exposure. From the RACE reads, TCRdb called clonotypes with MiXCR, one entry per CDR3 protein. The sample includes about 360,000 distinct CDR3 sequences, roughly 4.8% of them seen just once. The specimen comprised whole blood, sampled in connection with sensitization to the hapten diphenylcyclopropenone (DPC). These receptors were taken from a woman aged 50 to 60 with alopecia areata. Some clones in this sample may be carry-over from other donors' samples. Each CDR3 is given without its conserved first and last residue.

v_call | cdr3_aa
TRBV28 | ASCLPGQNIQY
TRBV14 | ASSQASLRLAGHNEQF
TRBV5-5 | ASSLVGGPTEAF
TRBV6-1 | ASSDEGWYEQY
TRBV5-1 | ASSGTGGFTDTQY
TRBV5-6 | ASSFLAGAAVPDTQY
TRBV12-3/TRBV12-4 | ASSLSKGPPYNEQF
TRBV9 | ASSPLARGLEEQY
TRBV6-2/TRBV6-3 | ASSRPGSGGTTEAF
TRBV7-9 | ASSRTDRADTEAF
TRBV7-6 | ASSLLSGRALDTQY
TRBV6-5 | ASSYVPSSGANVLT
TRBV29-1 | SVEDSAYPETQY
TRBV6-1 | ASSREVSNQPQH
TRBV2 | ASSEPDLGLDTQY
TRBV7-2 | ASSFLTGSNEKLF
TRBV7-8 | ASSSRRGLVHEQY
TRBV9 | ASSGDWNTEAF
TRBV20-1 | SANTDTQY
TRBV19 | ASSARGGSGTGELF
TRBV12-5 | ASGFGGSTDTQY
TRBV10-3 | AISGQDTGELF
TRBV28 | ASSPARRLPAEQY
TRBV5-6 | ASSLTMTMKGNEQF
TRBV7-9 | ASRLGSDDTQY
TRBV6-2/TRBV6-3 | ASSTRDRVREDGYT
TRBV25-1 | ASSEFASPLH
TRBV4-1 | ASSQLTAGQSNEKLF
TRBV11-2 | ASSRTGITQY
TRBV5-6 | ASSLSLLLNTGELF
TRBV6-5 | ASSYEGRQGRSPLH
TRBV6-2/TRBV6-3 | ASRRQGGNQPQH
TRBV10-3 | AISVDNYGYT
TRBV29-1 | SVGVRSSTDTQY
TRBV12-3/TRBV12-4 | ASSPGTGNLYEQY
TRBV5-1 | ASSSRTSGPYEQY
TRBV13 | ASSRARSSYNEQF
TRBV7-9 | ASSHTGLADTQY
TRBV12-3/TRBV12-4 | ASSSGSLTSTDTQY
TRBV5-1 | ANSLDPLSPQH
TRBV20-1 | SASSGTKTYEQY
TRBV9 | ASSTRTSGSSGANVLT
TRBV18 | ASSRAMGLGQGDEKLF
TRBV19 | ASNGQLAYNEQF
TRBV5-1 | ASRKEPSTDTQY
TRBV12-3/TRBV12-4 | ASRRDVDEKLF
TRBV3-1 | ASSPYQVMNTEAF
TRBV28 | ASRGSPYEQY
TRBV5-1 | ASSSSPGGAYEQY
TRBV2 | ASTRSGTSRETQY